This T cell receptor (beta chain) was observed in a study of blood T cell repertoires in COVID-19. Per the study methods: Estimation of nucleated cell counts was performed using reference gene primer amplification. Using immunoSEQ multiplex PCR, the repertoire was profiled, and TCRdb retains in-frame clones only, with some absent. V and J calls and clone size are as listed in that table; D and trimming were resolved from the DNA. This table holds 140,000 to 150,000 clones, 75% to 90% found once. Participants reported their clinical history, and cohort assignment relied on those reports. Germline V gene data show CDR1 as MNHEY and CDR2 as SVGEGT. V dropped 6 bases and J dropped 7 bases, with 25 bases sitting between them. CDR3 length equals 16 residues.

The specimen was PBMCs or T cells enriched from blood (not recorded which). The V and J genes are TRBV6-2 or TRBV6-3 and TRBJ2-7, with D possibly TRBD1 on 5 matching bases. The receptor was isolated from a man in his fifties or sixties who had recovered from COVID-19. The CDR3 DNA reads TGTGCCAGCAGCCCCTCCTGGGCCCTGGGGCATGGAGAGCAGTACTTC. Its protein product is CASSPSWALGHGEQYF.